Described below is a single T cell receptor (beta chain) sequence and its context. Its antigen is not identified. These data originate in a study of cytomegalovirus exposure and HLA in healthy donors. Study conclusions and caveats: Relative to equally common others, HLA-associated TCR beta chains showed greater clonal expansion in a later analysis. Later analysis associated a missense DCLRE1C variant with TCR beta V- and J-gene trimming. Previous analysis showed most TCR beta V segments were productive about 90% or about 30% of the time. A few chains tied to CMV proved CMV antigen-specific in vitro.

Trimming stripped 10 bases from V and 6 bases from J, with 12 bases between. Germline CDR1 reads MGHDK; CDR2 reads SYGVNS. The CDR3 is 11 residues long. PCR was performed using 60 Vbeta and 13 Jbeta primers. TCRdb keeps only in-frame clones here, not all; method: immunoSEQ multiplex PCR. The table lists roughly 160,000 clones, around 83% of them singletons. The specimen sequenced was PBMCs. This TCR was sampled from a man aged 30 to 39 in good health and CMV-seropositive. The chain recombines TRBV25-1 with TRBJ1-2, with D unresolved. Here the CDR3 reads CATPDGDGYTF. The DNA for the CDR3 is TGTGCCACTCCCGACGGGGATGGCTACACCTTC.